This T cell receptor (beta chain) was sequenced during a study of shared clonotypes between healthy human individuals. How the authors handled the data: Filtering differed since immunoSEQ provided only junctions, with no quality scores. Assay: immunoSEQ multiplex PCR; the TCRdb copy retains only in-frame clones and omits some. That table gives V, J and clone size, and the DNA gave D and trimming. Of 2,500,000 or so clones listed, roughly nine tenths are singletons. Regarding the study as a whole: Deeper or shallower sequencing was expected to change how clonotypes are shared among donors.

This CDR3 is built from 17 residues. In germline, CDR1 is SNHLY, CDR2 FYNNEI. After removal of 9 bases from V and 2 bases from J, the junction contained 13 bases not matched to a gene. On this clone: Its antigen remains unknown.

Sequenced sample: naive CD4+ T cells sorted from blood. Subset meaning: CD45RA+ positively selected. The chain combines TRBV2 with TRBJ2-2; 9 bases are a match to TRBD2. The source of this sequence is a young man in good health. For the CDR3, the DNA is TGTGCCAGTAAGAAAGGGGGTAGCGGGGGAAACACCGGGGAGCTGTTTTTT. Its translation: CASKKGGSGGNTGELFF.